This TCR beta chain was retrieved from a study of identical twins (dated by TCRdb to about 2016). For the wider study: TCR alpha and beta repertoires from monozygotic twins, unrelated adults of various ages and cord blood were deep-sequenced to test whether fetal clonotypes persist. Replicate twin experiments were performed at different times using different library preparation protocols to rule out contamination. The investigation overall reported the following: Because the same donors could not be followed over many years, the conclusions relied on cross-sectional statistical analysis. Compared with coincidental sharing between unrelated individuals, out-of-frame TCR alpha sequences shared between twins had an excess of sequences with low generation probability. In beta out-of-frame sequences, excess twin sharing was weaker, because having fewer shared sequences lowered the signal-to-noise ratio. Invariant T cells such as MAIT and iNKT could partly confound zero-insertion analyses, though diverse VJ usage argued against this for most clonotypes. Fewer insertions were carried by abundant cord blood beta clonotypes; a weaker similar trend was observed in young adult naive repertoires, while no such trend was observed in memory repertoires. In monozygotic twins, recombination models systematically underestimated out-of-frame TCR alpha sharing, but the models matched the sharing seen between unrelated individuals.

CDR1 and CDR2 are read off the germline V gene (reference sequence) as SGHNT and YYREEE. V drops 2 bases and J drops 7 bases, leaving 15 bases in between. From cysteine to phenylalanine, the CDR3 is 14 amino acids long. Just CDR3 DNA is preserved here, 42 bases in frame from base 1. In the case of this clonotype: Its antigen remains unidentified. Base qualities are missing; no much larger clone stands one base away.

Only healthy Caucasian donors were included. The twin cohort consisted of three pairs of female monozygotic twins, all aged about 18 to 29 years. RNA for TCR libraries was isolated from peripheral blood mononuclear cells. The library was obtained by 5' RACE. Sequencer: Illumina HiSeq 2000. A universal primer binding site was added through template switching, and the final cDNA carried a unique molecular identifier so that TCR cDNA molecules could be counted accurately. Specific primers in the conserved constant-segment region were used to synthesize first-strand cDNA for the TCR alpha and beta chains. To control for contamination, each cDNA library was double barcoded with a SMART-Mk sample barcode plus Illumina barcodes. Two successive PCR steps introduced TruSeq adapter sequences along with Illumina sample barcodes. The TCR alpha and beta cDNA libraries were sequenced on the Illumina HiSeq platform using custom primers. The authors' pipeline ran thus. Raw reads were processed with MiGEC to extract unique molecular identifiers, and MiXCR was used to determine CDR3 positions. For each individual, recombination models were inferred using an EM algorithm with the repgenHMM and IGoR tools. Shared clonotype analysis was performed with the tcR package in R, normalizing sharing by the product of cloneset sizes. To study raw recombination free of thymic and clonal selection effects, out-of-frame nonproductive sequences were analyzed. The public reads were reprocessed in TCRdb via fastp at Q25 and MiXCR, keeping in-frame beta chains. For every CDR3 protein sequence, its rows merge into one entry that carries the most common genes and DNA. The V and J calls were not made by the authors but by TCRdb's processing. The sample table lists around 690,000 distinct CDR3 sequences, around 20% of them with a count of one. Of the sample, approximately 4.5% is held by the ten largest clones.

This sample also belongs to another study, concerning T cells expressing NK-cell markers. According to the second study: Three sorted T-cell subsets (CD3+CD56+NKG2C+, CD3+CD56+NKG2C- and CD3+CD56-NKG2C+) from several donors had their TCR beta-chain repertoires profiled. Among the eight sequenced donors, only one was HCMV-seronegative, while the other seven were HCMV-seropositive. In several experiments an anti-gammadeltaTCR antibody was added to restrict sorting to alphabetaTCR-expressing T cells. In roughly six donors, the dominant CD3+CD56+NKG2C+ clonotypes ranked among the top 10 CD8+ clonotypes, making up roughly 1.0-7.0% of CD8+ T cells. Those dominant clonotypes were again the most abundant among CD3+CD56-NKG2C+ cells in a handful of donors, at about 25-60.1%. It remained unclear whether the expanded NKG2C-expressing T cell clones were specific for HCMV antigens. The study sequenced eight donors, all healthy volunteers chosen at random: three men and five women. A commercial ELISA kit detecting HCMV-specific IgG in serum was used to determine HCMV serostatus. Bulk peripheral blood T-cell repertoires were additionally sequenced from unsorted PBMC for about 6 donors. MIGEC handled demultiplexing of the reads and grouping by UMI, while MiTCR was used to assemble and quantify clonotypes. Only TCR cDNA sequences supported by at least two reads were kept to exclude erroneous sequences. Downstream repertoire analysis used the tcR package, and clonotypes were matched across fractions by CDR3 nucleotide sequence plus V segment. VDJmatch was used to annotate antigen specificity against VDJdb, with one amino acid substitution in CDR3 allowed.

Material: PBMCs. The clonotype was recovered from a woman aged 18-30 years in good health. This chain is built from TRBV5-4 and TRBJ1-2; no D segment can be confidently identified. In nucleotide form, the sequence is TGTGCCAGCAGCTTCGGGCCTCAAAGCCGTGGCTACACCTTC. It translates to CASSFGPQSRGYTF.